This T cell receptor beta chain was profiled in a study of Ad26.COV2.S vaccination and SARS-CoV-2 variants. The wider study: Donor joined the COV1001 Ad26.COV2.S trial arm. Notes on the study in general: Spike-specific TCR breadth was greater in vaccine than placebo recipients. Post-vaccination spike-specific CD8+ and CD4+ T cell responses reportedly had substantial breadth.

Treatment meaning: 19 received Ad26.COV2.S at low or high dose, single or two shots; five or six received placebo; per-sample allocation not given. The samples date from day 63 after the first vaccine or placebo injection. Assay used: immunoSEQ multiplex PCR; TCRdb lists only in-frame clones, some missing. The table has about 400,000 clones, 88% seen once. Remarks on this clone: Its antigen is still unknown.

The TCR sequence derives from a person aged 18 to 59 who received the Ad26.COV2.S COVID-19 vaccine or a placebo. The specimen was peripheral blood, collected in a trial of Ad26.COV2.S vaccine versus placebo.

For the CDR3, the DNA is TGTGCCAGCAGCCTTGCGGGGGAAAACATTCAGTACTTC. Its translation is CASSLAGENIQYF. This sequence joins TRBV5-4 and TRBJ2-4; TRBD2 agrees at 7 bases. CDR3 length equals 13 residues. The germline CDR1 and CDR2 sequences are SGHNT and YYREEE (reference sequence). Trimming removed 4 bases from V and 5 bases from J; junction bases left unmatched: 3.